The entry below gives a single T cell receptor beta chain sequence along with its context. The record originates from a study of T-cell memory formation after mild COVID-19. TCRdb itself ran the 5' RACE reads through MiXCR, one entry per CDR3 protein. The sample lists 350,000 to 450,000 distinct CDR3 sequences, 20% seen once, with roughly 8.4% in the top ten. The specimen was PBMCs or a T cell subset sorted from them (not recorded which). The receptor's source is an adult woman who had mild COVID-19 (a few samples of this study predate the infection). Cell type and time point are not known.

CDR3 in amino acids: CASRAIGETQYF. The CDR3 DNA sequence: TGTGCCAGCAGAGCGATTGGAGAGACCCAGTACTTC. The chain is built from TRBV7-9 and TRBJ2-5; D remains ambiguous. V shed 6 bases and J shed 4 bases, with 9 bases lying between them. Germline V gives CDR1 SEHNR, CDR2 FQNEAQ (reference sequence). This CDR3 is 12 amino acids long.